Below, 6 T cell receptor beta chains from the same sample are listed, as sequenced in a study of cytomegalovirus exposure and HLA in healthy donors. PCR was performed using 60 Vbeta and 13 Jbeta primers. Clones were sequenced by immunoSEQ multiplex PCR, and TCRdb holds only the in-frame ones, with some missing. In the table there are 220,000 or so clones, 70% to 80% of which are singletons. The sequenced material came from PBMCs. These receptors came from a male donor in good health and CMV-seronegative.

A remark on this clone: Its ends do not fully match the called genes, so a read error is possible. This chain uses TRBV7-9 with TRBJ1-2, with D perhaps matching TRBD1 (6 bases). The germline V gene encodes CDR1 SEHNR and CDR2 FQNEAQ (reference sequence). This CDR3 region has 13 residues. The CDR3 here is CSSSLQGIHGYTF. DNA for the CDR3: TGTTCCAGCAGCCTACAGGGAATTCATGGCTACACCTTC.

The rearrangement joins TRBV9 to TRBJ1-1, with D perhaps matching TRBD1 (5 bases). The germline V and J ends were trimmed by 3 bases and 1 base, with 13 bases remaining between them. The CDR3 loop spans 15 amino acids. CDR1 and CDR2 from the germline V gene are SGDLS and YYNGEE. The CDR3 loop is CASSGQMGRNTEAFF. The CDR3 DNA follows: TGTGCCAGCAGCGGACAGATGGGTAGGAACACTGAAGCTTTCTTT. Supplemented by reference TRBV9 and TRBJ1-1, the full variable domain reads DSGVTQTPKHLITATGQRVTLRCSPRSGDLSVYWYQQSLDQGLQFLIQYYNGEERAKGNILERFSAQQFPDLHSELNLSSLELGDSALYFCASSGQMGRNTEAFFGQGTRLTVV.

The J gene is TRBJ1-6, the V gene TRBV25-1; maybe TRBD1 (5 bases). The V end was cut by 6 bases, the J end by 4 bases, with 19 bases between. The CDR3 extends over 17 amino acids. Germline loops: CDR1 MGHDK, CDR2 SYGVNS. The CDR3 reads CASSTREGVLYNSPLHF. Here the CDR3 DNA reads TGTGCCAGCAGCACCAGGGAAGGAGTTTTGTATAATTCACCCCTCCACTTT.

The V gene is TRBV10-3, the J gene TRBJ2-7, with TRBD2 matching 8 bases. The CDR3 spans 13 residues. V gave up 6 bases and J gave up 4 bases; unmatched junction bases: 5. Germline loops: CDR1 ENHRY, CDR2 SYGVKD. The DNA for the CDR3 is TGTGCCATCAGCCAACTAGCGGAATACGAGCAGTACTTC. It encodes CAISQLAEYEQYF.

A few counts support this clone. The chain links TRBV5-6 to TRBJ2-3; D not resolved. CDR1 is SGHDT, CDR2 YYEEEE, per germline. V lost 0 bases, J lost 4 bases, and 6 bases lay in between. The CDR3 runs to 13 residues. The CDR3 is CASSLANADTQYF. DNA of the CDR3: TGTGCCAGCAGCTTGGCCAATGCAGATACGCAGTATTTT.

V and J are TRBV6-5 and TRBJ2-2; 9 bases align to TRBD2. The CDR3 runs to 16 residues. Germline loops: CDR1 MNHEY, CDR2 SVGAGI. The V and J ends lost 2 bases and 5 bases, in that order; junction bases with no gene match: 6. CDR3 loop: CASSYEPSGRTGELFF. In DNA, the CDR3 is TGTGCCAGCAGTTACGAGCCCAGCGGGAGGACCGGGGAGCTGTTTTTT.